The 11 T cell receptor beta chains reported below all come from one sample, sequenced in a study of beta chain features in type 1 diabetes. The sequenced template was cDNA made from the entire isolated RNA. Generated by immunoSEQ multiplex PCR, the TCRdb table keeps only in-frame clones and is missing some. The sample consists of roughly 610,000 clones, roughly a sixth of them appearing once. Sequenced material: naive CD4+ T cells from blood. Source of these receptors: a man aged 18 to 29 in good health.

The chain employs TRBV25-1 and TRBJ2-1; D not resolved. The germline V gene encodes CDR1 MGHDK and CDR2 SYGVNS. The V end lost 1 base, the J end lost 2 bases, and 6 bases lay between the germline ends. This CDR3 is built from 14 residues. CDR3 protein: CASSEFATYNEQFF. For the CDR3, the DNA is TGTGCCAGCAGTGAATTTGCTACCTACAATGAGCAGTTCTTC. Filled out from reference TRBV25-1 and TRBJ2-1, the complete variable domain reads EADIYQTPRYLVIGTGKKITLECSQTMGHDKMYWYQQDPGMELHLIHYSYGVNSTEKGDLSSESTVSRIRTEHFPLTLESARPSHTSQYLCASSEFATYNEQFFGPGTRLTVL.

This clone was seen a handful of times. The chain recombines TRBV30 with TRBJ1-1; TRBD1 might be the D (6 bases). Germline CDR1 reads GTSNPN; CDR2 reads SVGIG (reference sequence). Deletions cut 2 bases from V and 1 base from J, with 8 bases between. This CDR3 spans 13 amino acids. As DNA, the CDR3 is TGTGCCTGGAGTCTACAGGGGAACACTGAAGCTTTCTTT. Encoded protein: CAWSLQGNTEAFF.

The chain joins TRBV4-3 to TRBJ2-5; perhaps D is TRBD1 or TRBD2 (5 bases each). V was clipped by 3 bases and J by 2 bases, with 13 bases between them. The CDR3 runs 15 residues. CDR1 LGHNA and CDR2 YSLEER come from the germline V gene. The CDR3 DNA reads as TGCGCCAGCAGCCACGGAGACTGGGGGCAAGAGACCCAGTACTTC. Amino acid sequence: CASSHGDWGQETQYF.

The V call is TRBV29-1, the J call TRBJ1-1, with D maybe TRBD1 (5 bases). The V gene lost 3 bases and the J gene lost 5 bases, with 13 bases spanning the gap. Germline loops: CDR1 SQVTM, CDR2 ANQGSEA. The CDR3 has 13 residues. CDR3 bases: TGCAGCGTTGAGCGGCAGGGCGGTACTGAAGCTTTCTTT. This translates into CSVERQGGTEAFF.

V gene TRBV15 combines with J gene TRBJ1-2; TRBD1 matches at 9 bases. V shed 0 bases, J shed 5 bases, and the junction held 4 bases outside the gene matches. This CDR3 spans 15 amino acids. Germline CDR1 is LNHNV and CDR2 is YYDKDF (reference sequence). CDR3 DNA: TGTGCCACCAGCAGAGATCGGGGGACAGGGTATGGCTACACCTTC. As protein: CATSRDRGTGYGYTF.

This chain links TRBV28 with TRBJ1-1; TRBD1 is a possible D gene (5 bases). Germline V gene lookup returns CDR1 MDHEN and CDR2 SYDVKM. V was trimmed by 7 bases and J by 7 bases, leaving 16 bases between them. This CDR3 is 13 amino acids long. The CDR3 protein is CASTPSGRNEAFF. The CDR3 DNA sequence: TGTGCCAGCACCCCTTCGGGGCGGAATGAAGCTTTCTTT. The full variable domain, completed using reference TRBV28 and TRBJ1-1, is DVKVTQSSRYLVKRTGEKVFLECVQDMDHENMFWYRQDPGLGLRLIYFSYDVKMKEKGDIPEGYSVSREKKERFSLILESASTNQTSMYLCASTPSGRNEAFFGQGTRLTVV.

The chain combines TRBV7-9 with TRBJ1-4; D possibly corresponds to TRBD1 (5 bases). The V end lost 5 bases, the J end lost 0 bases, and 19 bases lay between the germline ends. Germline assignment: CDR1 SEHNR and CDR2 FQNEAQ (reference sequence). This CDR3 has 18 amino acids. Here the CDR3 DNA reads TGTGCCAGCAGCCTAAGTGAACGGGGCGCGGCAACTAATGAAAAACTGTTTTTT. It is translated as CASSLSERGAATNEKLFF.

The chain is built from TRBV2 and TRBJ2-1, with 8 bases aligning to TRBD1. Germline V gives CDR1 SNHLY, CDR2 FYNNEI. V trimming: 5 bases; J trimming: 4 bases; junction bases outside the gene matches: 7. The CDR3 is 15 residues long. In DNA form, the CDR3 reads TGTGCCAGCAGTCCCAGGGGGCGCCTATACAATGAGCAGTTCTTC. It encodes CASSPRGRLYNEQFF.

The genes are TRBV2 and TRBJ1-1; the match to TRBD1 covers 9 bases. The junction had 6 bases not matched to a gene; V was cut back by 4 bases and J by 6 bases. The CDR3 is 14 residues long. Germline CDR1 and CDR2: SNHLY and FYNNEI. The CDR3 here is CASSVVTGGSEAFF. As DNA, the CDR3 is TGTGCCAGCAGTGTAGTCACAGGGGGCTCTGAAGCTTTCTTT.

This clone showed up just once. The chain combines TRBV4-2 with TRBJ2-3, with TRBD1 identical over 8 bases. The V and J ends lost 3 bases and 3 bases, in that order; junction bases with no gene match: 2. In germline, CDR1 is LGHNA, CDR2 YNFKEQ. The CDR3 runs to 14 residues. The chain's CDR3 is CASSQDRATDTQYF. CDR3 nucleotide sequence: TGTGCCAGCAGCCAGGACAGGGCGACAGATACGCAGTATTTT.

This clone was detected only a few times. This chain joins TRBV19 and TRBJ2-4; D is ambiguous. Germline values: CDR1 LNHDA, CDR2 SQIVND (reference sequence). Trimming took off 6 bases at V and 1 base at J, with 10 bases between the two ends. There are 14 residues in the CDR3. The CDR3 nucleotides read TGTGCCAGTAGGGACGGGTCCGCCAAAAACATTCAGTACTTC. It codes for CASRDGSAKNIQYF.